The 27 T cell receptor beta chains reported below all come from one sample, sequenced in a study of chemoradiotherapy in HPV16-positive cancers. The protocol was immunoSEQ multiplex PCR, while the TCRdb copy is restricted to in-frame clones and leaves out a portion. The sample records 3,500 or so clones, around 70% being singletons. Sampling was done from a patient who underwent chemoradiotherapy. The receptors originated from a human donor with HPV-associated anogenital cancer.

V and J are TRBV9 and TRBJ1-4; D is unclear. The CDR3 covers 15 residues. CDR1 is SGDLS, CDR2 YYNGEE, per germline. V was clipped by 2 bases and J by 12 bases, with 20 bases between them. The CDR3 coding sequence is TGTGCCAGCAGCGTTGGGCCCTTCCCTGGGGAAGAACTGTTTTTT. Translation: CASSVGPFPGEELFF.

The chain couples TRBV7-2 to TRBJ2-1; TRBD2 is a possible D gene (5 bases). Germline assignment: CDR1 SGHTA and CDR2 FQGNSA. The CDR3 spans 12 residues. V lost 4 bases and J lost 5, with 6 bases in between. The CDR3 here is CASSSGNNEQFF. The CDR3 coding sequence is TGTGCCAGCAGCTCGGGGAACAATGAGCAGTTCTTC.

The chain links TRBV5-4 to TRBJ2-5; 7 bases match TRBD2. This CDR3 has 14 residues. V shed 0 bases, J shed 5 bases, and the junction held 4 bases outside the gene matches. Germline-derived CDR1 and CDR2 are SGHNT and YYREEE (reference sequence). This CDR3 is CASSLARGGETQYF. Written as DNA, the CDR3 is TGTGCCAGCAGCTTGGCTAGGGGAGGGGAGACCCAGTACTTC.

The chain combines TRBV7-7 with TRBJ1-4; 7 bases match TRBD1. This CDR3 has 14 residues. The V segment lost 5 bases and the J segment 7 bases; nucleotides outside the gene matches: 7. The germline V gene encodes CDR1 SSHAT and CDR2 FNYEAQ (reference sequence). The CDR3 here is CASSLTGYVEKLFF. The CDR3 coding sequence is TGTGCCAGCAGCCTGACAGGGTATGTTGAAAAACTGTTTTTT.

The genes are TRBV5-1 and TRBJ2-5; TRBD2 agrees at 7 bases. Germline CDR1 is SGHRS and CDR2 is YFSETQ. CDR3 length equals 15 residues. Germline trimming cut 2 bases from V and 2 bases from J; bases unmatched to any gene: 6. CDR3: CASSFSSGSQETQYF. Written as DNA, the CDR3 is TGCGCCAGCAGCTTCTCTAGCGGATCTCAAGAGACCCAGTACTTC.

The gene calls are TRBV21-1 and TRBJ2-7. TRBV21-1 has pseudogene status. There are 14 residues in the CDR3. The CDR3 reads CASSFRSWGYEQYF. Here the CDR3 DNA reads TGTGCCAGCAGCTTCCGATCTTGGGGCTACGAGCAGTACTTC.

This clone was picked up a small number of times. This chain connects TRBV2 to TRBJ1-6, with a weak D call TRBD1 (6 bases). The CDR3 runs to 14 residues. The germline V gene has CDR1 SNHLY and CDR2 FYNNEI. Trimming stripped 2 bases from V and 9 bases from J, with 11 bases between. The CDR3 sequence: CASSETGAGSPLHF. CDR3 coding DNA: TGTGCCAGCAGTGAAACGGGGGCAGGTTCACCCCTCCACTTT.

This chain connects TRBV28 to TRBJ2-3; D is possibly TRBD2 (5 bases). Germline V gene data show CDR1 as MDHEN and CDR2 as SYDVKM. This CDR3 is 15 amino acids long. V was pared by 3 bases and J by 5 bases, with 15 bases between. The CDR3 region is CASSFLGSGGDTQYF. As DNA, the CDR3 is TGTGCCAGCAGTTTCCTCGGGTCTGGAGGAGATACGCAGTATTTT.

The CDR3 bases are TGTGCCAGCAGCTATAAAGGACCCTATGGCTACACCTTC. Translation: CASSYKGPYGYTF. The chain carries TRBV6-5 and TRBJ1-2; D gene unclear. This CDR3 is 13 amino acids long. V lost 6 bases to trimming and J lost 4 bases, with 12 bases between them. Germline assignment: CDR1 MNHEY and CDR2 SVGAGI.

The chain is built from TRBV19 and TRBJ1-5; TRBD1 might be the D (5 bases). V shed 0 bases and J shed 1 base, with 16 bases lying between them. Germline lookup yields CDR1 LNHDA and CDR2 SQIVND (reference sequence). The CDR3 is 18 amino acids. The CDR3 region is CASSIDLGGPRSNQPQHF. As DNA, the CDR3 is TGTGCCAGTAGTATAGATCTTGGGGGACCCAGGAGCAATCAGCCCCAGCATTTT. Filled out from reference TRBV19 and TRBJ1-5, the complete variable domain reads DGGITQSPKYLFRKEGQNVTLSCEQNLNHDAMYWYRQDPGQGLRLIYYSQIVNDFQKGDIAEGYSVSREKKESFPLTVTSAQKNPTAFYLCASSIDLGGPRSNQPQHFGDGTRLSIL.

This rearrangement joins TRBV19 to TRBJ1-2; D is ambiguous. The CDR3 covers 13 residues. The ends were cut back, 0 bases at V and 12 bases at J, with 14 bases in the middle. Per germline, CDR1 LNHDA and CDR2 SQIVND (reference sequence). CDR3 residues: CASSIDARRVDTF. Here the CDR3 DNA reads TGTGCCAGTAGTATAGATGCCAGGAGGGTAGACACCTTC.

This chain connects TRBV19 to TRBJ1-2; no definite D call. The CDR3 sequence is 15 residues long. The germline V gene has CDR1 LNHDA and CDR2 SQIVND (reference sequence). The V and J ends lost 4 bases and 6 bases respectively, with 18 bases between them. The chain's CDR3 is CASSTVVRGSNGYTF. The CDR3 DNA is TGTGCCAGTAGTACAGTTGTGCGAGGGAGTAATGGCTACACCTTC. The variable domain in full, completed from reference TRBV19 and TRBJ1-2, reads DGGITQSPKYLFRKEGQNVTLSCEQNLNHDAMYWYRQDPGQGLRLIYYSQIVNDFQKGDIAEGYSVSREKKESFPLTVTSAQKNPTAFYLCASSTVVRGSNGYTFGSGTRLTVV.

A single count supports this clone. The chain carries TRBV5-4 and TRBJ1-2; D uncertain. Germline lookup yields CDR1 SGHNT and CDR2 YYREEE (reference sequence). The CDR3 loop spans 13 amino acids. V gave up 0 bases and J gave up 5 bases, with 8 bases separating them. The CDR3 DNA sequence: TGTGCCAGCAGCTTGGCCGGGAGTTATGGCTACACCTTC. It translates to CASSLAGSYGYTF.

This chain links TRBV4-3 with TRBJ2-7; 8 positions agree with TRBD2. Germline lookup yields CDR1 LGHNA and CDR2 YSLEER. The trim removed 4 bases at V and 3 bases at J, leaving 8 bases unmatched. The CDR3 length is 15 residues. The CDR3 DNA reads as TGCGCCAGCAGCCCCTGGACTAGCAACAACTACGAGCAGTACTTC. Translating it yields CASSPWTSNNYEQYF.

The chain couples TRBV29-1 to TRBJ1-2, with 12 bases identical to TRBD1. Germline assignment: CDR1 SQVTM and CDR2 ANQGSEA. The CDR3 loop spans 13 amino acids. With V trimmed by 7 bases and J by 8 bases, 8 bases remained unmatched. Here the CDR3 reads CSGLGTGGHGYTF. CDR3 coding DNA: TGCAGCGGGCTAGGGACAGGGGGCCACGGCTACACCTTC.

CDR3 in amino acids: CASSEGEGQPQHF. The CDR3, as DNA: TGTGCCAGCAGTGAGGGGGAGGGTCAGCCCCAGCATTTT. The V gene is TRBV6-4, the J gene TRBJ1-5; perhaps TRBD1 as D (5 bases). V was trimmed by 3 bases and J by 6 bases, leaving 9 bases between them. Germline V gene lookup returns CDR1 MRHNA and CDR2 SNTAGT. The CDR3 contains 13 residues.

The table lists this clone with a few counts. The rearrangement uses TRBV19 and TRBJ1-2, with 7 bases fitting TRBD1. This CDR3 comprises 13 residues. Germline V lookup: CDR1 LNHDA, CDR2 SQIVND (reference sequence). The V and J ends lost 6 bases and 3 bases, in that order; junction bases with no gene match: 4. CDR3 region: CASSPDRYYGYTF. DNA of the CDR3: TGTGCCAGTAGCCCGGACAGGTACTATGGCTACACCTTC.

The chain is built from TRBV9 and TRBJ2-1; TRBD2 aligns across 7 bases. The J segment lost 3 bases and the V segment lost 4 bases, leaving 4 bases of the junction unmatched. The germline V gene has CDR1 SGDLS and CDR2 YYNGEE. This CDR3 is 14 amino acids long. DNA of the CDR3: TGTGCCAGCAGCTGGGGGGGGGACTACAATGAGCAGTTCTTC. Its translation is CASSWGGDYNEQFF.

V is TRBV5-4 and J is TRBJ1-1; 7 positions match TRBD1. Per the germline V gene, CDR1 is SGHNT and CDR2 is YYREEE (reference sequence). J gave up 8 bases and V 0 bases, and 10 bases lay outside the gene matches. The length of the CDR3 is 15 residues. CDR3 in DNA: TGTGCCAGCAGCTTGGTGGCGACAGGGCGAGGGGAAGCTTTCTTT. The encoded protein is CASSLVATGRGEAFF.

This clone was seen more than once but under ten times. The chain couples TRBV6-5 to TRBJ2-3; no clear D gene. V lost 4 bases, J lost 4 bases, and 15 bases lay in between. Germline CDR1 reads MNHEY; CDR2 reads SVGAGI. This CDR3 has 15 residues. The CDR3, as DNA: TGTGCCAGCAGTTCCCTGCTTTCCAAGGCAGATACGCAGTATTTT. Translated, it gives CASSSLLSKADTQYF.

The rearrangement joins TRBV7-9 to TRBJ2-5; TRBD2 matches 7 bases. Trimming at V came to 3 bases and at J to 9 bases, leaving 4 bases not matched to a gene. Germline V gene sequence: CDR1 SEHNR, CDR2 FQNEAQ (reference sequence). The CDR3 covers 12 residues. CDR3 nucleotides: TGTGCCAGCAGCTTTGGCGCGGGGGCCCAGTACTTC. Protein: CASSFGAGAQYF.

A single count supports this clone. The CDR3 reads CASSQSSGGYEQYF. CDR3 sequence (DNA): TGTGCCAGCAGTCAGAGCTCCGGGGGTTACGAGCAGTACTTC. The J gene is TRBJ2-7, the V gene TRBV6-5, with D perhaps TRBD2 (6 bases). Germline V CDR1 and CDR2: MNHEY, SVGAGI. Trimming left V 5 bases short and J 4 bases short, with 15 bases between. CDR3 size: 14 residues.

The rearrangement uses TRBV19 and TRBJ1-1; tentative D call: TRBD1 (5 bases). V was cut by 5 bases and J by 4 bases, with 11 bases left in between. From germline, CDR1 is LNHDA and CDR2 SQIVND (reference sequence). CDR3 length: 13 amino acids. For the CDR3, the DNA is TGTGCCAGTAGTTATCAGGGTGGCACTGAAGCTTTCTTT. Its protein product is CASSYQGGTEAFF. Supplemented by reference TRBV19 and TRBJ1-1, the full variable domain reads DGGITQSPKYLFRKEGQNVTLSCEQNLNHDAMYWYRQDPGQGLRLIYYSQIVNDFQKGDIAEGYSVSREKKESFPLTVTSAQKNPTAFYLCASSYQGGTEAFFGQGTRLTVV.

This clone was detected only once. The V gene is TRBV11-2, the J gene TRBJ2-5; D remains unclear. The CDR3 is 15 residues long. Between the trimmed V and J ends, which lost 5 bases and 2 bases, there was a span of 15 bases. CDR1 and CDR2 from the germline V gene are SGHAT and FQNNGV. This chain's CDR3 is CASSPIYIPQETQYF. The CDR3 bases are TGTGCCAGCAGCCCCATTTACATCCCACAAGAGACCCAGTACTTC.

This rearrangement joins TRBV11-3 to TRBJ2-7; D gene ambiguous. This CDR3 comprises 14 residues. Per germline, CDR1 SGHNT and CDR2 YENEEA. With 3 bases removed from V and 2 bases from J, the gap between germline ends came to 11 bases. The CDR3 DNA sequence: TGTGCCAGCAGCTTGGGCGGTGATACCTACGAGCAGTACTTC. Protein product: CASSLGGDTYEQYF. The entire variable domain, with the rest obtained from reference TRBV11-3 and TRBJ2-7, is as follows: EAGVVQSPRYKIIEKKQPVAFWCNPISGHNTLYWYLQNLGQGPELLIRYENEEAVDDSQLPKDRFSAERLKGVDSTLKIQPAELGDSAVYLCASSLGGDTYEQYFGPGTRLTVT.

The J gene is TRBJ1-2, the V gene TRBV10-3, with unresolved D. Germline loops: CDR1 ENHRY, CDR2 SYGVKD. The CDR3 covers 15 residues. V lost 0 bases, J lost 4 bases, and 12 bases lay in between. CDR3 protein: CAISESNVATYGYTF. As DNA, the CDR3 is TGTGCCATCAGTGAGTCGAACGTTGCCACCTATGGCTACACCTTC.

This chain connects TRBV30 to TRBJ2-7; either TRBD1 or TRBD2 may supply D (5 bases each). Germline V gene lookup returns CDR1 GTSNPN and CDR2 SVGIG (reference sequence). This CDR3 contains 13 residues. Trimming took off 7 bases at V and 0 bases at J, with 13 bases between the two ends. This CDR3 is CASGRRSSYEQYF. CDR3 sequence (DNA): TGTGCCTCGGGACGGAGGAGCTCCTACGAGCAGTACTTC.